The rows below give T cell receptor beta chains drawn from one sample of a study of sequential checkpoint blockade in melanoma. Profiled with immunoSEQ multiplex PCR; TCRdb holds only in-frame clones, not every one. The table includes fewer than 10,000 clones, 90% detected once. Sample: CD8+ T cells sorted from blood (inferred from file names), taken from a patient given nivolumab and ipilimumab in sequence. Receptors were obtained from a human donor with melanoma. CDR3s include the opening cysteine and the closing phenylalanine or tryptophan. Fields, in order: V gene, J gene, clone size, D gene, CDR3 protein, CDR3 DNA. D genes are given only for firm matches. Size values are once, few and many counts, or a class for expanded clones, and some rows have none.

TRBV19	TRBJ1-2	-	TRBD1	CASSLTGVRDQGYTF	TGTGCCAGTAGTTTGACAGGGGTCCGCGACCAGGGCTACACCTTC
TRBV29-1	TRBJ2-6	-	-	CSVDYSGANVLTF	TGCAGCGTTGATTACTCTGGGGCCAACGTCCTGACTTTC
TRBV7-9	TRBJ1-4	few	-	CASSPLGEKLFF	TGTGCCAGCAGCCCCCTAGGAGAAAAACTGTTTTTT
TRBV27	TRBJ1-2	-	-	CASSETGNNYGYTF	TGTGCCAGCAGCGAGACAGGAAACAACTATGGCTACACCTTC
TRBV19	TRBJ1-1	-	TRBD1	CASSPHGQGNTEAFF	TGTGCCAGTAGCCCCCACGGACAGGGGAACACTGAAGCTTTCTTT
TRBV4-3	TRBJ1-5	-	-	CASRLALSGNQPQHF	TGCGCCAGCCGCCTCGCGCTCAGCGGCAATCAGCCCCAGCATTTT
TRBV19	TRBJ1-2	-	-	CASSIRQSYYGYTF	TGTGCCAGTAGTATAAGACAGAGCTACTATGGCTACACCTTC
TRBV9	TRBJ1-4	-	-	CASSGGQANEKLFF	TGTGCCAGCAGCGGGGGGCAAGCTAATGAAAAACTGTTTTTT
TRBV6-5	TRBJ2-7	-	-	CASSYVASPRGYEQYF	TGTGCCAGCAGTTACGTGGCTAGCCCCCGCGGCTACGAGCAGTACTTC
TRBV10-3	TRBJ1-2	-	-	CAISDVDFSQADYGYTF	TGTGCCATCAGTGATGTTGATTTTTCCCAGGCAGACTATGGCTACACCTTC
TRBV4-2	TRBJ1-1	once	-	CASSQVVTEAFF	TGTGCCAGCAGCCAAGTCGTAACTGAAGCTTTCTTT
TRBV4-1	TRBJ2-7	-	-	CASSLRDTQYEQYF	TGCGCCAGCAGCCTCCGGGACACCCAATACGAGCAGTACTTC
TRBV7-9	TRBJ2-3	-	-	CASSPSTDTQYF	TGTGCCAGCAGCCCTAGTACAGATACGCAGTATTTT
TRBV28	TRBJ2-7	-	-	CASSLPPFASYEQYF	TGTGCCAGCAGTTTACCCCCATTTGCTAGCTACGAGCAGTACTTC
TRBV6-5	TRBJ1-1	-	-	CASNPRSMNTEAFF	TGTGCCAGCAATCCCAGATCCATGAACACTGAAGCTTTCTTT
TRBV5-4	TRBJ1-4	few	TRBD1	CASSSWTGRVNEKLFF	TGTGCCAGCAGCTCGTGGACAGGGCGAGTGAATGAAAAACTGTTTTTT
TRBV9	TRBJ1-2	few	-	CASSVGGDYGYTF	TGTGCCAGCAGCGTTGGGGGGGACTATGGCTACACCTTC
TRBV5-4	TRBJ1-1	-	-	CASSSEGFGGSEAFF	TGTGCCAGCAGCTCGGAAGGGTTTGGGGGCAGTGAAGCTTTCTTT
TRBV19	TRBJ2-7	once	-	CASSIGGLEQYF	TGTGCCAGTAGTATAGGCGGTCTCGAGCAGTACTTC
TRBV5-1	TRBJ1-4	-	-	CASSLDRDEKLFF	TGCGCCAGCAGCTTGGACAGGGATGAAAAACTGTTTTTT
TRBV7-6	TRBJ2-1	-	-	CASSLLGGGEQFF	TGTGCCAGCAGCTTGTTGGGGGGGGGCGAGCAGTTCTTC
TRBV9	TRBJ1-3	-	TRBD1	CASSGTGTGNTIYF	TGTGCCAGCAGTGGGACAGGGACTGGAAACACCATATATTTT
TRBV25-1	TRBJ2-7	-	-	CASGDIGYVQYF	TGTGCCAGCGGGGACATCGGGTATGTGCAGTACTTC
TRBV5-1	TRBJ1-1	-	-	CASSLTENTEAFF	TGCGCCAGCAGCTTGACAGAGAACACTGAAGCTTTCTTT
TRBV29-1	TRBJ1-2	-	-	CSVFYRDGYTF	TGCAGCGTTTTTTACAGGGATGGCTACACCTTC
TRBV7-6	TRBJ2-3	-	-	CASSSEEDTQYF	TGTGCCAGCAGTTCAGAGGAAGATACGCAGTATTTT
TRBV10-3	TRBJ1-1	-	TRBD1	CATWGQGRSNTEAFF	TGTGCCACCTGGGGACAGGGAAGGTCGAACACTGAAGCTTTCTTT
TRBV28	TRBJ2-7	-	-	CASRPKTAPRGYEQYF	TGTGCCAGCAGGCCAAAAACGGCACCTCGCGGCTACGAGCAGTACTTC
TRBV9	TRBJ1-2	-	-	CASSVDVGSNYGYTF	TGTGCCAGCAGCGTAGACGTGGGCTCAAACTATGGCTACACCTTC
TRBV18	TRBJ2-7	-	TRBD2	CASSPTSASSYEQYF	TGTGCCAGCTCGCCCACTAGCGCGAGCTCCTACGAGCAGTACTTC
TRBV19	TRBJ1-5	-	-	CASSILRGTTPQHF	TGTGCCAGTAGTATACTTCGGGGTACTACGCCCCAGCATTTT
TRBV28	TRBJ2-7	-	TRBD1	CASSPRQGRHEQYF	TGTGCCAGCAGTCCACGACAGGGAAGGCACGAGCAGTACTTC
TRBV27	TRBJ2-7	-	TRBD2	CASSLTHSGRPPYEQYF	TGTGCCAGCAGTTTAACTCATAGCGGGAGGCCCCCCTACGAGCAGTACTTC
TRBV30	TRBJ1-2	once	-	CAWSETGLDGYTF	TGTGCCTGGAGTGAAACAGGGTTAGATGGCTACACCTTC
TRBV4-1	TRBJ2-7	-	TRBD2	CASSQGASGIYEQYF	TGCGCCAGCAGCCAAGGGGCTAGCGGGATTTACGAGCAGTACTTC
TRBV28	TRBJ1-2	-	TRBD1	CASEGQGGENGYTF	TGTGCCAGCGAGGGACAGGGGGGAGAAAATGGCTACACCTTC
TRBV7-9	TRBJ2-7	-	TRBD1	CASSARTGGAYYEQYF	TGTGCCAGCAGCGCCCGGACAGGGGGCGCTTACTACGAGCAGTACTTC
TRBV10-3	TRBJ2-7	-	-	CAISEDRAYEQYF	TGTGCCATCAGTGAGGACAGAGCCTACGAGCAGTACTTC
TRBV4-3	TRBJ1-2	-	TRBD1	CASSQTRTGLYGYTF	TGCGCCAGCAGCCAAACTAGGACAGGCCTCTATGGCTACACCTTC
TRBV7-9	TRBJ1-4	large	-	CASSLGDIHEKLFF	TGTGCCAGCAGCTTAGGGGACATACACGAAAAACTGTTTTTT
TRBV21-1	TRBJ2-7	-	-	CASSKPPCGRAYEQYF	TGTGCCAGCAGCAAGCCCCCTTGCGGGAGGGCCTACGAGCAGTACTTC
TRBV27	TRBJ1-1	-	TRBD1	CASSPGQGWTEAFF	TGTGCCAGCAGCCCCGGACAGGGCTGGACTGAAGCTTTCTTT
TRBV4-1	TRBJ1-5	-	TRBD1	CASSPRDTGDQPQHF	TGCGCCAGCAGCCCACGGGATACAGGGGATCAGCCCCAGCATTTT
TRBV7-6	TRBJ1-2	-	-	CASSQGPQENYGYTF	TGTGCCAGCAGCCAGGGGCCACAGGAAAACTATGGCTACACCTTC
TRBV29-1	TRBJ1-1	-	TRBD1	CSARQGTEAFF	TGCAGCGCAAGACAGGGTACTGAAGCTTTCTTT
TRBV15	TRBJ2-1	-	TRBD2	CATSRHLKPPTSGMLYEQFF	TGTGCCACCAGCAGACACCTAAAGCCCCCGACTAGCGGGATGCTGTATGAGCAGTTCTTC
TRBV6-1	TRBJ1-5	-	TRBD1	CASSEWTGGNQPQHF	TGTGCCAGCAGTGAGTGGACAGGGGGCAATCAGCCCCAGCATTTT
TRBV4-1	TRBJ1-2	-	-	CASSQEATGPNYGYTF	TGCGCCAGCAGCCAAGAAGCAACAGGGCCTAACTATGGCTACACCTTC
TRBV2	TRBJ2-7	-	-	CALREAYEQYF	TGTGCCCTTCGTGAGGCCTACGAGCAGTACTTC